What follows describes a single T cell receptor beta chain. Antigen specificity is unknown. This specimen comes from a study of shared clonotypes between healthy human individuals. Assay execution proceeded at the deep level. Libraries were prepared by immunoSEQ multiplex PCR; TCRdb keeps only in-frame clonotypes and omits some of them. The table records around 300,000 clones, around 86% of them present only once. Study-level findings and limits: Naive subsets tended to show greater estimated richness than memory subsets. For naive CD4 cells, around 5.1% of clonotypes were shared across a handful of donors.

CD8 memory combined CD45RO+ cells with CCR7-negative CD45RA+ TemRA cells. Germline CDR1 and CDR2: SGHTA and FQGNSA. The CDR3 is 18 residues long. With 4 bases removed from V and 3 bases from J, the gap between germline ends came to 25 bases. The material sequenced was memory CD8+ T cells sorted from blood. Subset reported: CD45RO+ cells pooled with CCR7-negative TemRA cells. The TCR sequence derives from a man aged 18-30 years in good health. The chain carries TRBV7-2 and TRBJ2-7; D gene ambiguous. CDR3 in DNA: TGTGCCAGCAGCTCACACTCGGTAGGAAGTAACCAACTCTACGAGCAGTACTTC. This gives the protein CASSSHSVGSNQLYEQYF.